A selection of T cell receptor beta chains follows, all from one sample in a study of cytomegalovirus exposure and HLA in healthy donors. TCRdb's table, derived via immunoSEQ multiplex PCR, lists solely in-frame clones and lacks some. The sample contains tens of thousands of clones, about three quarters of which appear only once. The sample taken for sequencing was PBMCs. All receptors come from a woman in her 30s in good health and CMV-seronegative. Each CDR3 is given with its conserved first and last residue. Fields, in order: J gene, clone size, V gene, D gene, CDR3 protein, CDR3 DNA. A D gene is named only where the DNA matches it firmly. The size of a clone is reported for some rows only, either as once, few or many, or as a class for expanded clones.

J: TRBJ1-1; size: -; V: TRBV5-1; D: -; CDR3: CASKEGDQNTEAFF; DNA: TGCGCCAGCAAGGAAGGGGATCAAAACACTGAAGCTTTCTTT
J: TRBJ2-2; size: medium-sized; V: TRBV9; D: TRBD1; CDR3: CASTRQGGTGELFF; DNA: TGTGCCAGCACCCGACAGGGCGGCACCGGGGAGCTGTTTTTT
J: TRBJ2-3; size: -; V: TRBV25-1; D: -; CDR3: CASSGTGPPGTQYF; DNA: TGTGCCAGCAGTGGCACTGGTCCGCCCGGTACGCAGTATTTT
J: TRBJ2-1; size: once; V: TRBV4-2; D: TRBD1; CDR3: CASSQEPTGGNEQFF; DNA: TGTGCCAGCAGCCAAGAACCGACAGGGGGGAATGAGCAGTTCTTC
J: TRBJ1-1; size: once; V: TRBV5-1; D: -; CDR3: CASSLAVQGLAFF; DNA: TGCGCCAGCAGCTTGGCGGTTCAGGGTTTAGCTTTCTTT
J: TRBJ1-4; size: few; V: TRBV15; D: -; CDR3: CATSKRVATNEKLFF; DNA: TGTGCCACCAGCAAGCGGGTAGCAACTAATGAAAAACTGTTTTTT
J: TRBJ1-1; size: once; V: TRBV2; D: TRBD1; CDR3: CASSDARTGMNTEAFF; DNA: TGTGCCAGCAGTGACGCAAGGACAGGGATGAACACTGAAGCTTTCTTT
J: TRBJ2-5; size: -; V: TRBV28; D: -; CDR3: CASTRQIQETQYF; DNA: TGTGCCAGCACCAGGCAGATTCAAGAGACCCAGTACTTC
J: TRBJ2-7; size: -; V: TRBV6-1; D: -; CDR3: CASSGGLNYEQYF; DNA: TGTGCCAGCAGTGGCGGTTTAAACTACGAGCAGTACTTC
J: TRBJ2-3; size: -; V: TRBV29-1; D: TRBD2; CDR3: CSVAGQSSSGGADTQYF; DNA: TGCAGCGTCGCCGGACAGTCCTCTAGCGGGGGGGCAGATACGCAGTATTTT
J: TRBJ2-6; size: -; V: TRBV12-5; D: -; CDR3: CASGLVLEGTGANVLTF; DNA: TGTGCTAGTGGTTTGGTGCTAGAGGGCACTGGGGCCAACGTCCTGACTTTC
J: TRBJ2-3; size: once; V: TRBV25-1; D: -; CDR3: CASSEGDTLGQYF; DNA: TGTGCCAGCAGTGAAGGGGACACCTTAGGGCAGTATTTT
J: TRBJ2-1; size: -; V: TRBV29-1; D: TRBD2; CDR3: CSVPTSGSSYNEQFF; DNA: TGCAGCGTTCCGACTAGCGGGAGCTCCTACAATGAGCAGTTCTTC
J: TRBJ1-1; size: -; V: TRBV29-1; D: -; CDR3: CSVVPLAGRAEAFF; DNA: TGCAGCGTTGTTCCACTCGCCGGGCGGGCTGAAGCTTTCTTT
J: TRBJ1-1; size: -; V: TRBV5-1; D: TRBD1; CDR3: CASSLGGTGAAEAFF; DNA: TGCGCCAGCAGCTTGGGGGGGACAGGGGCCGCTGAAGCTTTCTTT
J: TRBJ2-7; size: -; V: TRBV18; D: -; CDR3: CASSPSTTYEQYF; DNA: TGTGCCAGCTCACCTTCGACTACCTACGAGCAGTACTTC
J: TRBJ1-1; size: -; V: TRBV5-1; D: -; CDR3: CASSFGGMNTEAFF; DNA: TGCGCCAGCAGTTTCGGGGGAATGAACACTGAAGCTTTCTTT
J: TRBJ1-1; size: -; V: TRBV28; D: -; CDR3: CAINRNDREAFF; DNA: TGTGCCATAAACAGGAACGACCGTGAAGCTTTCTTT
J: TRBJ1-1; size: -; V: TRBV11-1; D: -; CDR3: CASSFNTGYQEAFF; DNA: TGTGCCAGCAGCTTCAATACAGGGTACCAGGAGGCTTTCTTT
J: TRBJ1-5; size: once; V: TRBV5-8; D: TRBD1; CDR3: CASSLMTGEHQPQHF; DNA: TGTGCCAGCAGCTTGATGACAGGGGAGCACCAGCCCCAGCATTTT
J: TRBJ2-3; size: -; V: TRBV6-5; D: TRBD2; CDR3: CASSLLTSGTDTQYF; DNA: TGTGCCAGCAGTCTATTGACTAGCGGGACAGATACGCAGTATTTT
J: TRBJ2-5; size: -; V: TRBV11-2; D: -; CDR3: CASSLDGTFQETQYF; DNA: TGTGCCAGCAGCTTAGACGGGACTTTTCAAGAGACCCAGTACTTC
J: TRBJ1-1; size: -; V: TRBV25-1; D: TRBD1; CDR3: CASRDRGNTEAFF; DNA: TGTGCCAGCAGGGACAGGGGGAACACTGAAGCTTTCTTT
J: TRBJ2-1; size: -; V: TRBV7-2; D: TRBD2; CDR3: CASSLEGLAGNEQFF; DNA: TGTGCCAGCAGCTTAGAAGGACTAGCGGGGAATGAGCAGTTCTTC
J: TRBJ2-7; size: -; V: TRBV6-5; D: TRBD1; CDR3: CASSYSKGTGEHEQYF; DNA: TGTGCCAGCAGTTACTCGAAGGGGACAGGGGAACACGAGCAGTACTTC
J: TRBJ1-2; size: once; V: TRBV6-5; D: -; CDR3: CASSQRGYGYTF; DNA: TGTGCCAGCAGTCAACGAGGCTATGGCTACACCTTC
J: TRBJ2-1; size: -; V: TRBV18; D: -; CDR3: CASSPGGVDREQFF; DNA: TGTGCCAGCTCACCAGGAGGGGTGGACAGGGAGCAGTTCTTC
J: TRBJ1-4; size: few; V: TRBV2; D: -; CDR3: CASTRTATNEKLFF; DNA: TGTGCCAGCACAAGGACAGCCACGAATGAAAAACTGTTTTTT
J: TRBJ2-5; size: -; V: TRBV29-1; D: -; CDR3: CSVDGGEETQYF; DNA: TGCAGCGTTGATGGAGGGGAAGAGACCCAGTACTTC